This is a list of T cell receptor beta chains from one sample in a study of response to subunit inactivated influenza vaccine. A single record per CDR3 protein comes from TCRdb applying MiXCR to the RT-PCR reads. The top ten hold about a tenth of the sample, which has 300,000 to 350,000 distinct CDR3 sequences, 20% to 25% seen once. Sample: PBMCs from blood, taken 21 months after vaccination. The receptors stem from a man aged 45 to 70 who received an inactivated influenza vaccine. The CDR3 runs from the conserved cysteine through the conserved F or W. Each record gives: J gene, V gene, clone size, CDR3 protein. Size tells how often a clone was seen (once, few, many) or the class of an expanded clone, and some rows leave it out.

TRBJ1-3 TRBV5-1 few CASSLEGTGNTIYF
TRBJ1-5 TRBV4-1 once CASSQTFLLRSNQPQHF
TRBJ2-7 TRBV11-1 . CASSPIWGAGESSYEQYF
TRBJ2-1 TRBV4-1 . CASSLLAANEQFF
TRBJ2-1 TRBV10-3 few CATRVFEEQFF
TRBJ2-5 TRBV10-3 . CAISESTGAPKTQYF
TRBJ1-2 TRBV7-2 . CASSPHRTRANYGYTF
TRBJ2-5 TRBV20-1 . CSARDWGQGEETQYF
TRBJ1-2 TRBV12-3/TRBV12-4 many CASSFRVQGDRGYTF
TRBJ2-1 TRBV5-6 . CASSLGDGHNEQFF
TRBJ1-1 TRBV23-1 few CASSQPSPHEAFF
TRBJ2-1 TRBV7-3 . CASSFVGQGVYNEQFF
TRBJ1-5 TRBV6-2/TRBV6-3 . CASSPYSDNQPQHF
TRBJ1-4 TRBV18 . CASSPRTNEKLFF
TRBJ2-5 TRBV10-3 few CAISDRVYETQYF
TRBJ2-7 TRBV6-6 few CASSNTGPEQYF
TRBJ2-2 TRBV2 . CASRSGSNTGELFF
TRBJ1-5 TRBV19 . CASSTPNFYSNQPQHF
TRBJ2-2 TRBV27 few CASSLSWTGGRGTGELFF
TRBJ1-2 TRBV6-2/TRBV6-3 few CASSLPGQGAYGYTF
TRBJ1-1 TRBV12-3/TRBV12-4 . CASSRDRTDTEAFF
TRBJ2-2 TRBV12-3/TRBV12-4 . CASSQGLPGELFF
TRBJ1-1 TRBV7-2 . CASSLEQAQNTEAFF
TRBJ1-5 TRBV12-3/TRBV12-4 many CASSLAGVSNQPQHF
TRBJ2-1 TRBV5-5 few CASSLTDSYNEQFF
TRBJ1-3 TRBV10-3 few CAISETGVTSGNTIYF
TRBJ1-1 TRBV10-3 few CAISESQMNTEAFF
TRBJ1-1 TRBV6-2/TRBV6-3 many CASSRGRVLNTEAFF
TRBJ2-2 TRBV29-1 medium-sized CSVEFRLGNTGELFF
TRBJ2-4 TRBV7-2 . CASRLSGGAGSPKNIQYF
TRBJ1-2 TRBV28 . CASSLGGQSHGYTF
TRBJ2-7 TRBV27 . CASSLSGTGAFNEQYF
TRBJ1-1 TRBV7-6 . CASSLAGGWNTEAFF
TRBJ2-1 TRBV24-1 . CATALAGGYNEQFF
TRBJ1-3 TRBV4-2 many CASSQEAGATSGNTIYF
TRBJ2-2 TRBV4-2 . CASSQDLTGSTGELFF
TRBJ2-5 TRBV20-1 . CSAPSRGETQYF
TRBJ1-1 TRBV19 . CASSHIGYEAFF
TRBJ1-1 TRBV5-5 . CASSPGGPGRGNTEAFF
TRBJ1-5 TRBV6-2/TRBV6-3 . CAAGEAVGQPQHF
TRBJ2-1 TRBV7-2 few CASSPRTSGRIEQFF
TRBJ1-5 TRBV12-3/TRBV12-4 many CASSTSNQPQHF
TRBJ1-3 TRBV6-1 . CAILGQHPISGNTIYF
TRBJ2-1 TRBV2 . CASRGPLAGAINEQFF
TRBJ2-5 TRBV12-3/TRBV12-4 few CASSPGRHQETQYF
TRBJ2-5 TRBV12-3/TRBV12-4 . CASSRGLAGVWETQYF
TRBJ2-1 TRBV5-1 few CASSTPFMGGYNEQFF
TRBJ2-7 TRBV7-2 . CASSLEDRDYEQYF
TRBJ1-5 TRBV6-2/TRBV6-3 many CASTSGGHLGNQPQHF
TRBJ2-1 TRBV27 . CASSWGQGINLGNEQFF
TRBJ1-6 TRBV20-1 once CSAPRQGGVNSALHF
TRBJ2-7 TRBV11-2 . CASSSRSGRIAYEQYF
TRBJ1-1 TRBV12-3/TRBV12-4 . CASSSGVDTEAFF
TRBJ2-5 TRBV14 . CASSPGPVKTQYF
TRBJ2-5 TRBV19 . CASRDRGQETQYF